The 10 T cell receptor beta chains presented below share a single source sample, sequenced in a study of identical twins. One entry per CDR3 protein results from TCRdb running MiXCR on the 5' RACE reads. The sample carries 450,000 or so distinct CDR3 sequences, 13% to 15% recorded once. This sample also belongs to another study, concerning yellow fever vaccine responses in identical twins.

The source material was CD4+ T cells sorted from blood. These TCRs come from a woman aged 18-35 years in good health.

This clonotype came up many times. This chain links TRBV12-3 or TRBV12-4 with TRBJ2-1, with D hard to call. V was clipped by 5 bases and J by 6 bases, with 14 bases between them. The length of the CDR3 is 14 residues. The DNA for the CDR3 is TGTGCCAGCAGTGCCCCCGGAATATTCAATGAGCAGTTCTTC. Its protein product is CASSAPGIFNEQFF.

Only a few counts were recorded for this clonotype. J is TRBJ2-7 and V is TRBV29-1; the D is unclear. There are 13 residues in the CDR3. V was pared by 7 bases and J by 3 bases, with 16 bases between. Germline CDR1 reads SQVTM; CDR2 reads ANQGSEA. CDR3 nucleotide sequence: TGCAGCGCTGCGGTGGCGGTAGGCTACGAGCAGTACTTC. This translates into CSAAVAVGYEQYF.

The rearrangement uses TRBV7-9 and TRBJ2-1; TRBD2 matches 11 bases. The CDR3 runs 17 residues. After removal of 2 bases from V and 10 bases from J, the junction contained 13 bases not matched to a gene. From germline, CDR1 is SEHNR and CDR2 FQNEAQ (reference sequence). The chain's CDR3 is CASSLSVASGRKEEQFF. The CDR3 DNA follows: TGTGCCAGCAGCTTATCAGTGGCTAGCGGGAGGAAGGAGGAGCAGTTCTTC.

The chain employs TRBV20-1 and TRBJ1-6; weak D call: TRBD1 (5 bases). Germline loops: CDR1 DFQATT, CDR2 SNEGSKA (reference sequence). Trimming took off 0 bases at V and 8 bases at J, with 11 bases between the two ends. The CDR3 is 14 amino acids. The CDR3 protein is CSAREGQGHSPLHF. CDR3 nucleotides: TGCAGTGCTAGAGAGGGCCAGGGTCATTCACCCCTCCACTTT.

V usage is TRBV28 and J usage is TRBJ2-7; D not resolved. Germline loops: CDR1 MDHEN, CDR2 SYDVKM. The CDR3 spans 13 residues. V was cut by 3 bases and J by 3 bases, with 9 bases left in between. CDR3 region: CASSFERFYEQYF. For the CDR3, the DNA is TGTGCCAGCAGTTTCGAACGGTTCTACGAGCAGTACTTC.

The J gene is TRBJ2-5, the V gene TRBV11-2; D is possibly TRBD2 (5 bases). V gave up 5 bases and J gave up 2 bases, with 12 bases separating them. CDR3 length: 14 residues. Germline-derived CDR1 and CDR2 are SGHAT and FQNNGV. The CDR3 DNA follows: TGTGCCAGCAGCCCTACCGGGGTACAAGAGACCCAGTACTTC. Amino acids: CASSPTGVQETQYF.

The chain is built from TRBV7-2 and TRBJ1-4; D call uncertain. Germline lookup yields CDR1 SGHTA and CDR2 FQGNSA. The V gene lost 5 bases and the J gene lost 3 bases, with 19 bases spanning the gap. This CDR3 region has 17 residues. Here the CDR3 DNA reads TGTGCCAGCAGCCCAACCTCATGGGCAGCGTCTAATGAAAAACTGTTTTTT. It yields the protein CASSPTSWAASNEKLFF.

The chain links TRBV2 to TRBJ2-3, with 7 bases lining up with TRBD1. The CDR3 covers 13 residues. With 6 bases clipped from V and 3 bases from J, the junction kept 3 bases outside the gene matches. Germline loops: CDR1 SNHLY, CDR2 FYNNEI. The CDR3 loop is CASRDRETDTQYF. The DNA for the CDR3 is TGTGCCAGCAGAGACAGGGAGACAGATACGCAGTATTTT. The full variable domain, in which reference TRBV2 and TRBJ2-3 provide the parts outside the CDR3, is EPEVTQTPSHQVTQMGQEVILRCVPISNHLYFYWYRQILGQKVEFLVSFYNNEISEKSEIFDDQFSVERPDGSNFTLKIRSTKLEDSAMYFCASRDRETDTQYFGPGTRLTVL.

This clonotype was detected once. The CDR3 loop is CSASGRKSSYEQYF. CDR3 nucleotides: TGCAGTGCTAGCGGGCGCAAGAGCTCCTACGAGCAGTACTTC. The chain couples TRBV20-1 to TRBJ2-7; D is unclear. This CDR3 has 14 residues. The V gene's germline CDR1 is DFQATT and CDR2 SNEGSKA (reference sequence). Trimming took 3 bases from V and 0 from J, leaving 12 bases between them.

V gene TRBV3-1 combines with J gene TRBJ2-7, with TRBD2 matching 7 bases. CDR3 length equals 14 residues. With V trimmed by 1 base and J by 6 bases, 6 bases remained unmatched. Germline V gives CDR1 LGHDT, CDR2 YNNKEL (reference sequence). CDR3 protein: CASSQAGGRAEQYF. In nucleotides, the CDR3 is TGTGCCAGCAGCCAAGCCGGAGGGAGGGCCGAGCAGTACTTC.